These 30 T cell receptor beta chains came from one sample sequenced in a study of control samples from healthy donors and cancer patients. Sequenced by immunoSEQ multiplex PCR; TCRdb stores in-frame clones only, minus some. The table lists some 95,000 clones, about 91% of them singletons. The source material was blood. Every receptor here comes from a man aged 30 to 45 in good health.

J is TRBJ1-4 and V is TRBV5-6; 7 nucleotides line up with TRBD1. The germline gives CDR1 SGHDT, CDR2 YYEEEE. The J segment lost 0 bases and the V segment lost 0 bases, leaving 5 bases of the junction unmatched. This CDR3 is built from 17 residues. The CDR3 sequence: CASSLERGLATNEKLFF. DNA of the CDR3: TGTGCCAGCAGCTTGGAGAGGGGGCTTGCAACTAATGAAAAACTGTTTTTT.

The chain has TRBV5-1 and TRBJ2-7; 12 bases line up with TRBD2. Losses at the gene ends were 1 base for V and 3 bases for J; bases not matched to a gene: 8. CDR3 length: 17 amino acids. Germline V gives CDR1 SGHRS, CDR2 YFSETQ. DNA of the CDR3: TGCGCCAGCAGCTTGTGGACTAGCGGGACCGGGGGCTACGAGCAGTACTTC. Protein product: CASSLWTSGTGGYEQYF. Filled out from reference TRBV5-1 and TRBJ2-7, the complete variable domain reads KAGVTQTPRYLIKTRGQQVTLSCSPISGHRSVSWYQQTPGQGLQFLFEYFSETQRNKGNFPGRFSGRQFSNSRSEMNVSTLELGDSALYLCASSLWTSGTGGYEQYFGPGTRLTVT.

This clone appeared a few times. V and J are TRBV24-1 and TRBJ2-1, with 10 bases matching TRBD2. Per germline, CDR1 KGHDR and CDR2 SFDVKD. Unmatched junction bases numbered 10, after V lost 5 bases and J lost 4 bases. The CDR3 sequence is 17 residues long. DNA for the CDR3: TGTGCCACCAGTGTCGGTAGCGGGAGGCCCGGGTACAATGAGCAGTTCTTC. Protein sequence: CATSVGSGRPGYNEQFF.

The chain uses TRBV25-1 and TRBJ1-1; a weak D match, TRBD1 (6 bases). The ends were cut back, 1 base at V and 1 base at J, with 13 bases in the middle. Per the germline V gene, CDR1 is MGHDK and CDR2 is SYGVNS. This CDR3 is 16 amino acids long. CDR3 sequence reads: CASSEFKGTTNTEAFF. The CDR3 DNA follows: TGTGCCAGCAGTGAATTCAAAGGGACAACGAACACTGAAGCTTTCTTT.

The chain has TRBV27 and TRBJ2-7; maybe TRBD1 (5 bases). Trimming took off 4 bases at V and 4 bases at J, with 11 bases between the two ends. This CDR3 spans 13 amino acids. Germline loops: CDR1 MNHEY, CDR2 SMNVEV (reference sequence). CDR3 loop: CASSYQGAYEQYF. As DNA, the CDR3 is TGTGCCAGCAGTTACCAGGGTGCATACGAGCAGTACTTC.

The V gene is TRBV14, the J gene TRBJ2-7; TRBD2 matches at 12 bases. The CDR3 runs 17 residues. Per the germline V gene, CDR1 is SGHDN and CDR2 is FVKESK. V gave up 6 bases and J gave up 3 bases; unmatched junction bases: 12. CDR3 in amino acids: CASSPASGRGPFYEQYF. The CDR3 DNA is TGTGCCAGCAGTCCCGCTAGCGGGAGGGGACCCTTCTACGAGCAGTACTTC.

This rearrangement joins TRBV19 to TRBJ2-1; perhaps TRBD1 as D (5 bases). The ends were cut back, 4 bases at V and 4 bases at J, with 8 bases in the middle. The CDR3 sequence is 13 residues long. Germline loops: CDR1 LNHDA, CDR2 SQIVND (reference sequence). The CDR3 loop is CASSKTDYNEQFF. The DNA of the CDR3 is TGTGCCAGTAGTAAGACAGATTACAATGAGCAGTTCTTC.

This clone came up a few times. This rearrangement joins TRBV24-1 to TRBJ2-1, with 9 positions matching TRBD2. The V segment lost 7 bases and the J segment 9 bases; nucleotides outside the gene matches: 15. The length of the CDR3 is 16 residues. From germline, CDR1 is KGHDR and CDR2 SFDVKD. The CDR3 DNA reads as TGTGCCACCAGGCCTAGTAGTAGCGGGAGTTGGGGTGAGCAGTTCTTC. Translation gives CATRPSSSGSWGEQFF.

V gene TRBV30 combines with J gene TRBJ1-5, with D unclear. V lost 1 base and J 2 bases, leaving 12 bases between the germline ends. The CDR3 is 15 amino acids. Germline assignment: CDR1 GTSNPN and CDR2 SVGIG (reference sequence). The CDR3 region is CAWSEELIGNQPQHF. In DNA form, the CDR3 reads TGTGCCTGGAGTGAGGAGTTGATCGGCAATCAGCCCCAGCATTTT. The complete variable domain, with remaining parts taken from reference TRBV30 and TRBJ1-5, reads SQTIHQWPATLVQPVGSPLSLECTVEGTSNPNLYWYRQAAGRGLQLLFYSVGIGQISSEVPQNLSASRPQDRQFILSSKKLLLSDSGFYLCAWSEELIGNQPQHFGDGTRLSIL.

Here the CDR3 reads CASSQSPMGQETQYF. The CDR3 nucleotides read TGTGCCAGCAGCCAGTCTCCAATGGGCCAAGAGACCCAGTACTTC. The chain recombines TRBV5-5 with TRBJ2-5; no clear D gene. Germline assignment: CDR1 SGHKS and CDR2 YYEKEE (reference sequence). The CDR3 spans 15 residues. Trimming removed 4 bases at V and 1 base at J, with 14 bases between.

The chain combines TRBV24-1 with TRBJ2-3; no clear D. Per the germline V gene, CDR1 is KGHDR and CDR2 is SFDVKD. Trimming removed 8 bases from V and 1 base from J, with 9 bases in between. The CDR3 consists of 13 residues. CDR3 region: CATNRPGTDTQYF. CDR3 coding DNA: TGTGCCACCAACCGACCTGGCACAGATACGCAGTATTTT.

CDR3: CASSLVAESSYEQYF. DNA for the CDR3: TGTGCCAGCAGCTTAGTGGCGGAGAGCTCCTACGAGCAGTACTTC. The J gene is TRBJ2-7, the V gene TRBV7-2, with no clear D. CDR3 size: 15 residues. V gave up 1 base and J gave up 0 bases, with 10 bases separating them. The germline gives CDR1 SGHTA, CDR2 FQGNSA.

The J gene is TRBJ2-7, the V gene TRBV7-2; 8 bases fit TRBD1. Germline V gene sequence: CDR1 SGHTA, CDR2 FQGNSA. The CDR3 runs to 15 residues. V gave up 5 bases and J gave up 5 bases; unmatched junction bases: 11. DNA for the CDR3: TGTGCCAGCAGCCTGACGGGCAGGGGGCTGGACGAGCAGTACTTC. This gives the protein CASSLTGRGLDEQYF.

This clone was seen only a few times. The chain couples TRBV28 to TRBJ2-7; TRBD2 is a possible D gene (6 bases). The CDR3 runs 14 residues. The germline gives CDR1 MDHEN, CDR2 SYDVKM. Between the trimmed V and J ends, which lost 9 bases and 1 base, there was a span of 16 bases. This CDR3 is CASRRGGESYEQYF. Here the CDR3 DNA reads TGTGCCAGTCGACGGGGCGGGGAGTCCTACGAGCAGTACTTC.

V usage is TRBV9 and J usage is TRBJ2-1, with D maybe TRBD1 (7 bases). The V and J ends lost 0 bases and 6 bases respectively, with 13 bases between them. The CDR3 runs 15 residues. Germline V gene lookup returns CDR1 SGDLS and CDR2 YYNGEE. CDR3 residues: CASSVAAGGINEQFF. Written as DNA, the CDR3 is TGTGCCAGCAGCGTAGCGGCAGGGGGGATCAATGAGCAGTTCTTC.

This clone has only one observation. Here the CDR3 DNA reads TGTGCCAGCAGCGGACGACAGGGGGCGCGTACTGAAGCTTTCTTT. Amino acids: CASSGRQGARTEAFF. The chain employs TRBV9 and TRBJ1-1, with 10 bases that match TRBD1. Germline trimming cut 3 bases from V and 5 bases from J; bases unmatched to any gene: 7. Germline loops: CDR1 SGDLS, CDR2 YYNGEE. The CDR3 contains 15 residues.

The V gene is TRBV7-2, the J gene TRBJ2-7, with D unclear. The CDR3 covers 14 residues. CDR1 SGHTA and CDR2 FQGNSA come from the germline V gene. V was trimmed by 0 bases and J by 3 bases, leaving 9 bases between them. CDR3 DNA sequence: TGTGCCAGCAGCTTAGCGGGTCCACTCTACGAGCAGTACTTC. Its translation: CASSLAGPLYEQYF.

CDR3 coding DNA: TGTGCCAGCAGCGTAGGTGGGCATAGCACAGATACGCAGTATTTT. It specifies CASSVGGHSTDTQYF. The V call is TRBV9, the J call TRBJ2-3, with D hard to call. The length of the CDR3 is 15 residues. V was pared by 0 bases and J by 0 bases, with 8 bases between. Germline CDR1 and CDR2: SGDLS and YYNGEE.

In its sample, this clone was seen once. This rearrangement joins TRBV2 to TRBJ1-1; possibly TRBD1 for D (5 bases). Germline CDR1 SNHLY, CDR2 FYNNEI. V lost 10 bases to trimming and J lost 0 bases, with 18 bases between them. The CDR3 runs to 15 residues. CDR3 sequence (DNA): TGTGCCACCTCCGGGACGAGGAGCATGAACACTGAAGCTTTCTTT. Protein: CATSGTRSMNTEAFF.

The chain employs TRBV7-9 and TRBJ2-1; possible D gene TRBD2, 7 bases. CDR1 and CDR2 (germline): SEHNR, FQNEAQ (reference sequence). Trimming removed 8 bases at V and 7 bases at J, with 12 bases between. The CDR3 contains 12 residues. The CDR3 is CASLGGLNEQFF. The CDR3 region has the DNA TGTGCCAGCCTGGGGGGGCTGAATGAGCAGTTCTTC.

The rearrangement links TRBV19 to TRBJ1-2; a weak D match, TRBD1 (6 bases). From germline, CDR1 is LNHDA and CDR2 SQIVND (reference sequence). The V and J ends lost 7 bases and 2 bases respectively, with 17 bases between them. The CDR3 covers 15 residues. As DNA, the CDR3 is TGTGCCAGTACCGGGGGGCGCGCAGTGAACTATGGCTACACCTTC. It translates to CASTGGRAVNYGYTF.

The V call is TRBV7-9, the J call TRBJ2-5, with TRBD1 as a possible D gene (5 bases). The ends were cut back, 3 bases at V and 7 bases at J, with 9 bases in the middle. There are 12 residues in the CDR3. CDR1 is SEHNR, CDR2 FQNEAQ, per germline (reference sequence). The CDR3 coding sequence is TGTGCCAGCAGCTTTGACAGAGGGACCCAGTACTTC. As protein: CASSFDRGTQYF. Combining the CDR3 with reference TRBV7-9 and TRBJ2-5 gives the whole variable domain DTGVSQNPRHKITKRGQNVTFRCDPISEHNRLYWYRQTLGQGPEFLTYFQNEAQLEKSRLLSDRFSAERPKGSFSTLEIQRTEQGDSAMYLCASSFDRGTQYFGPGTRLLVL.

CDR3 nucleotides: TGCAGCGCTGGACAGGGGGGAAACACCATATATTTT. Translated, it gives CSAGQGGNTIYF. The chain recombines TRBV29-1 with TRBJ1-3; 9 nucleotides line up with TRBD1. Germline assignment: CDR1 SQVTM and CDR2 ANQGSEA. V dropped 7 bases and J dropped 4; count of bases not matched to a gene: 2. The CDR3 has 12 amino acids. The variable domain in full, with the rest retrieved from reference TRBV29-1 and TRBJ1-3, is SAVISQKPSRDICQRGTSLTIQCQVDSQVTMMFWYRQQPGQSLTLIATANQGSEATYESGFVIDKFPISRPNLTFSTLTVSNMSPEDSSIYLCSAGQGGNTIYFGEGSWLTVV.

This clone was recorded only once. The V call is TRBV11-3, the J call TRBJ2-6; no clear D gene. From germline, CDR1 is SGHNT and CDR2 YENEEA. This CDR3 contains 17 residues. V was clipped by 5 bases and J by 2 bases, with 16 bases between them. The CDR3 reads CASSPHWVLAGANVLTF. The CDR3 coding sequence is TGTGCCAGCAGCCCACATTGGGTCTTGGCTGGGGCCAACGTCCTGACTTTC.

The table lists this clone with a count of one. This chain uses TRBV5-1 with TRBJ2-5; 11 positions agree with TRBD2. The germline CDR1 and CDR2 sequences are SGHRS and YFSETQ. This CDR3 has 18 residues. J gave up 5 bases and V 0 bases, and 12 bases lay outside the gene matches. CDR3 sequence reads: CASSLASATSGRAETQYF. DNA for the CDR3: TGCGCCAGCAGCTTGGCCAGCGCTACTAGCGGGAGAGCTGAGACCCAGTACTTC.

The chain joins TRBV5-4 to TRBJ1-1; D remains ambiguous. With 4 bases removed from V and 1 base from J, the gap between germline ends came to 17 bases. The germline CDR1 and CDR2 sequences are SGHNT and YYREEE (reference sequence). The CDR3 is 16 amino acids. CDR3 nucleotides: TGTGCCAGCAGCCACTCGAACTACCGAACGAACACTGAAGCTTTCTTT. Translating gives CASSHSNYRTNTEAFF.

The rearrangement joins TRBV30 to TRBJ2-1; 10 nucleotides match TRBD2. The V and J ends lost 0 bases and 10 bases, in that order; junction bases with no gene match: 3. Germline V gene sequence: CDR1 GTSNPN, CDR2 SVGIG (reference sequence). The length of the CDR3 is 13 residues. The CDR3 DNA reads as TGTGCCTGGAGTGTCGGTAGCGGGAGGGAGCAGTTCTTC. Translated: CAWSVGSGREQFF.

The V and J genes are TRBV6-2 or TRBV6-3 and TRBJ2-7; D assignment may be TRBD1 or TRBD2 (5 bases each). The V end lost 4 bases, the J end lost 3 bases, and 13 bases lay between the germline ends. The V gene's germline CDR1 is MNHEY and CDR2 SVGEGT. The CDR3 extends over 14 amino acids. The CDR3 coding sequence is TGTGCCAGCAGTTTTTACGGGGCCTACTACGAGCAGTACTTC. Protein sequence: CASSFYGAYYEQYF.

Details on this clone: This specimen includes other DNA sequences encoding the same CDR3. This rearrangement joins TRBV5-4 to TRBJ2-7, with D perhaps TRBD2 (5 bases). This CDR3 is 13 amino acids long. V dropped 5 bases and J dropped 0 bases, with 9 bases sitting between them. Per germline, CDR1 SGHNT and CDR2 YYREEE (reference sequence). CDR3 coding DNA: TGTGCCAGCAGGCTAGGGAGCTCCTACGAGCAGTACTTC. It is translated as CASRLGSSYEQYF.

This chain links TRBV30 with TRBJ1-1; D may be TRBD1 (5 bases). The germline V gene has CDR1 GTSNPN and CDR2 SVGIG (reference sequence). The CDR3 spans 13 residues. With 4 bases removed from V and 10 bases from J, the gap between germline ends came to 19 bases. The CDR3 protein is CAWKISGTNGAFF. In DNA, the CDR3 is TGTGCCTGGAAAATCTCCGGGACCAACGGAGCTTTCTTT.